These T cell receptor beta chains were read from a single sample in a study of response to subunit inactivated influenza vaccine. TCRdb passed the RT-PCR reads through MiXCR, listing each CDR3 protein once. The data hold about 700,000 distinct CDR3 sequences, with more than 11% observed a single time. The material was PBMCs from blood, obtained less than 15 days before vaccination. The receptors here all came from a man aged 50 to 59 who received an inactivated influenza vaccine. Each CDR3 is given without its conserved first and last residue.

V gene: TRBV28; J gene: TRBJ1-2; CDR3 protein: ASSPGTDYT
V gene: TRBV10-3; J gene: TRBJ1-1; CDR3 protein: AIRADRETEAF
V gene: TRBV6-5; J gene: TRBJ2-3; CDR3 protein: ASSYSGSSGSADTQY
V gene: TRBV7-8; J gene: TRBJ2-7; CDR3 protein: ASSPRAGLSYEQY
V gene: TRBV11-2; J gene: TRBJ2-7; CDR3 protein: ASSLVGPPVSSYEQY
V gene: TRBV7-9; J gene: TRBJ2-3; CDR3 protein: ASSLQGPGQGPGTQY
V gene: TRBV12-3/TRBV12-4; J gene: TRBJ2-7; CDR3 protein: ASSQRQNEQY
V gene: TRBV30; J gene: TRBJ2-3; CDR3 protein: AWSPGHRQYTDTQY
V gene: TRBV7-2; J gene: TRBJ2-7; CDR3 protein: ASSSTTGGSVYEQY
V gene: TRBV6-2/TRBV6-3; J gene: TRBJ1-1; CDR3 protein: GSSYSKVYSKRTNTEAF
V gene: TRBV6-2/TRBV6-3; J gene: TRBJ2-3; CDR3 protein: ASSFPWPDTQY
V gene: TRBV7-2; J gene: TRBJ2-7; CDR3 protein: ASSFRPGQSYEQY
V gene: TRBV7-2; J gene: TRBJ2-1; CDR3 protein: ASSSGGTRRYNEQF
V gene: TRBV7-2; J gene: TRBJ2-2; CDR3 protein: ASSLIQGTGELF
V gene: TRBV5-4; J gene: TRBJ2-3; CDR3 protein: ASSLEHLGTDTQY
V gene: TRBV6-1; J gene: TRBJ2-7; CDR3 protein: ASSHGSGSIYEQY
V gene: TRBV4-3; J gene: TRBJ2-1; CDR3 protein: ASSQDLNQRLSGEQF
V gene: TRBV5-6; J gene: TRBJ1-3; CDR3 protein: ASSRPASGNTIY
V gene: TRBV7-2; J gene: TRBJ2-3; CDR3 protein: ASSLLAGARTDTQY
V gene: TRBV18; J gene: TRBJ2-7; CDR3 protein: ASSVIFFEEQY
V gene: TRBV18; J gene: TRBJ2-1; CDR3 protein: ASSPQGGYNEQF
V gene: TRBV7-9; J gene: TRBJ1-1; CDR3 protein: ASSLAGQGAEAF
V gene: TRBV3-1; J gene: TRBJ1-6; CDR3 protein: ASSSRQAGSPLH
V gene: TRBV28; J gene: TRBJ2-5; CDR3 protein: ASSSWGTPGEQETQY
V gene: TRBV6-1; J gene: TRBJ2-1; CDR3 protein: ASSATGQALPRKQF
V gene: TRBV7-2; J gene: TRBJ1-1; CDR3 protein: ASSFGQGTEAF
V gene: TRBV7-8; J gene: TRBJ2-3; CDR3 protein: ASSLPSGAPPDTQY
V gene: TRBV3-1; J gene: TRBJ1-2; CDR3 protein: ASSQFLGGDGYT
V gene: TRBV28; J gene: TRBJ2-7; CDR3 protein: ASSSPPWGREQY
V gene: TRBV20-1; J gene: TRBJ2-3; CDR3 protein: SAAGTSGSVADTQY
V gene: TRBV5-1; J gene: TRBJ2-1; CDR3 protein: ASSILAASSYNEQF
V gene: TRBV12-3/TRBV12-4; J gene: TRBJ1-1; CDR3 protein: ASTPGGSHTEAF
V gene: TRBV7-2; J gene: TRBJ2-3; CDR3 protein: ASSSQSTDTQY
V gene: TRBV11-2; J gene: TRBJ2-5; CDR3 protein: ASSLSWAPGETQY
V gene: TRBV20-1; J gene: TRBJ2-5; CDR3 protein: SARDPTGAAETQY
V gene: TRBV7-8; J gene: TRBJ2-7; CDR3 protein: ASSLSPGVTSYEQY
V gene: TRBV30; J gene: TRBJ1-1; CDR3 protein: AWSGGQITEAF
V gene: TRBV28; J gene: TRBJ2-5; CDR3 protein: ATDPLAGGLQETQY
V gene: TRBV5-1; J gene: TRBJ2-1; CDR3 protein: ASSLENRGSDEQF
V gene: TRBV21-1; J gene: TRBJ2-5; CDR3 protein: ASSDQGQRETQY
V gene: TRBV2; J gene: TRBJ2-5; CDR3 protein: ASSELASRQETQY
V gene: TRBV20-1; J gene: TRBJ2-1; CDR3 protein: SASTWNPVNSNEQF
V gene: TRBV20-1; J gene: TRBJ1-1; CDR3 protein: SAPRLRDTEAF
V gene: TRBV5-8; J gene: TRBJ2-2; CDR3 protein: ASIKGASRTGELF
V gene: TRBV10-3; J gene: TRBJ1-4; CDR3 protein: AISESGFREKLF
V gene: TRBV7-2; J gene: TRBJ2-5; CDR3 protein: ASSSRLAGGRETQY